The T cell receptor (beta chain) described here comes from a study of T-cell memory formation after mild COVID-19 (dated by TCRdb to the early 2020s). Study-level background: Most TCR sequence clusters were specific to one of the two donors. Longitudinal TCRalpha and TCRbeta repertoire sequencing tracked T-cell clones expanding and contracting after mild COVID-19 in a couple of donors. Two young, previously healthy adult volunteers made up the cohort, one male and one female.

Concerning this clonotype: Its antigen is not yet known. No much larger clone is present one base from it, and per-base qualities are unavailable.

PBMCs were isolated by Ficoll-Paque density gradient centrifugation. The run used an Illumina NovaSeq 6000. TCRalpha and TCRbeta cDNA libraries were built by 5'RACE with constant-segment primers, adding sample barcodes and unique molecular identifiers. Trizol reagent was used to extract RNA from every sample. Library amplification was performed in two PCR steps, and a second sample barcode and Illumina TruSeq adapters were introduced in the second step. The libraries were sequenced on an Illumina NovaSeq using 2 x 150 bp paired-end reads. Regarding the original processing steps: Demultiplexing of reads and collapsing into UMI-guided consensus sequences were performed with migec v1.2.7. With mixcr v2.1.11, UMI consensuses were aligned to TRA and TRB V and J templates and assembled into clonotypes. Expanded or contracted clonotypes were those called significant by both edgeR and NoisET, with noise models trained on biological replicates. For edgeR calls, a false discovery rate-adjusted p below 0.01 and a log2 fold-change threshold of 1 were applied. PCA with hierarchical clustering of max-normalized trajectories of the 1000 most abundant clonotypes was used as exploratory dynamics analysis. Each responding clone was given a CD4 or CD8 phenotype based on the CD4+ and CD8+ repertoires, which had been sequenced separately. The public reads were reprocessed in TCRdb via fastp at Q25 and MiXCR, keeping in-frame beta chains. CDR3 protein duplicates are merged, each entry listing the most common genes and DNA. TCRdb's processing, not the study's, gives the V and J calls here. The sample profile shows 350,000 to 450,000 distinct CDR3 sequences; over 25% of them were found once. The ten largest clones represent roughly 13% of the sample.

The germline V gene (reference sequence) provides CDR1 MNHEY and CDR2 SMNVEV. The CDR3 holds 16 amino acids from the cysteine to the phenylalanine. CDR3 DNA is the only sequence kept; it has 48 bases, read in frame from the first base. Trimming at the junction amounts to 5 bases on V and 5 bases on J, and the germline ends lie 19 bases apart. Beyond this particular receptor, the publication reports: Only a couple of mild cases were covered by the study, and larger cohorts that include severe cases with pre-infection samples were considered necessary. From day 15 to 85, contracting clones showed balanced CD4/CD8 phenotypes, whereas a second wave of clones that expanded from day 15 to 37 leaned towards CD4+. Some responding clones were found in pre-infection memory, which suggests that pre-existing cross-reactive memory T cells took part in the SARS-CoV-2 response. The second-wave clones that peaked on day 37 were not confirmed to be SARS-CoV-2 specific. Contracting CD4+ clones were found mainly in CM and EM memory subsets, while CD8+ clones were enriched in EMRA.

Input material: PBMCs or a T cell subset sorted from them (not recorded which). The TCR sequence derives from an adult woman who had mild COVID-19 (a few samples of this study predate the infection). The sample titles of this study are shuffled in the database, so cell type and time point are left out; the donor was told from shared clones. The chain couples TRBV27 to TRBJ2-1, with the D call tentatively TRBD1 or TRBD2, each fitting 6 bases. The DNA sequence is TGTGCCAGCAGTCCACCGACTAGTCACAGGGACAATGAGCAGTTCTTC. Translation gives CASSPPTSHRDNEQFF.